This TCR beta chain comes out of a study of long-term antiretroviral therapy in people with HIV. Assay version v3.0 of immunoSEQ was used, and it was run at survey level. Repertoires were generated with immunoSEQ multiplex PCR, while TCRdb's copy carries only in-frame clones and drops some. Among roughly 16,000 clones listed, approximately 95% were seen once. The germline V gene encodes CDR1 SGHNT and CDR2 YYREEE (reference sequence). V was shortened by 0 bases and J by 1 base, with 1 base between the two germline ends. This CDR3 spans 12 amino acids. Cryopreserved PBMC numbered about 1-10 million per sample before DNA extraction.

Source: unsorted PBMCs, taken 10.4 years after starting antiretroviral therapy. The clonotype was recovered from a man under 40 with HIV. The rearrangement links TRBV5-4 to TRBJ2-5; D unresolved. The CDR3 sequence: CASSLAQETQYF. The CDR3 DNA reads as TGTGCCAGCAGCTTGGCCCAAGAGACCCAGTACTTC.